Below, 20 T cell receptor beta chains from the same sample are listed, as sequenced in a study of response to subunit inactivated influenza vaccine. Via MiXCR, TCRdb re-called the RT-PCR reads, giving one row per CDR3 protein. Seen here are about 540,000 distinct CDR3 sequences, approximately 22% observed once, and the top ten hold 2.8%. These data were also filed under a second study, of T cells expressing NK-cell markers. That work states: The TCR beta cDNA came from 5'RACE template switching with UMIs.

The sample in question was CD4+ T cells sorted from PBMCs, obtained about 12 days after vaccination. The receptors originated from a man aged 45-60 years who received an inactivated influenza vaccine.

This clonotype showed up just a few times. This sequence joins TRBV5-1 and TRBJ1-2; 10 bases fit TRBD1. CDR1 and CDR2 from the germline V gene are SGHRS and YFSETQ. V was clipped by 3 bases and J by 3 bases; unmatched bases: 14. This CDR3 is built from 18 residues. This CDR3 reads CASSYWAGTGAFDYGYTF. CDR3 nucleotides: TGCGCCAGCAGCTATTGGGCCGGGACAGGGGCCTTTGACTATGGCTACACCTTC.

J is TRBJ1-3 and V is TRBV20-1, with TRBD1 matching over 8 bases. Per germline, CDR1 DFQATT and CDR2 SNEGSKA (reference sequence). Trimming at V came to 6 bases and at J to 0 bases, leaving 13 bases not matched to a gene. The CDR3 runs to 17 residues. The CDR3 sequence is CSAWDRSLTVSGNTIYF. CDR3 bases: TGCAGTGCGTGGGACAGGTCCCTTACAGTCTCTGGAAACACCATATATTTT.

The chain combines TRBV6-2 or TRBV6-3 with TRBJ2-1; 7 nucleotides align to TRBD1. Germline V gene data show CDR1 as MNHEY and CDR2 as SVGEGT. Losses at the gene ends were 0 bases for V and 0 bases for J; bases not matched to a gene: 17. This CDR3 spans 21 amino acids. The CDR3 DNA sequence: TGTGCCAGCAGTTACTCGATTTCTTCCGGGACAGATTTCCCCTCCTACAATGAGCAGTTCTTC. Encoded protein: CASSYSISSGTDFPSYNEQFF.

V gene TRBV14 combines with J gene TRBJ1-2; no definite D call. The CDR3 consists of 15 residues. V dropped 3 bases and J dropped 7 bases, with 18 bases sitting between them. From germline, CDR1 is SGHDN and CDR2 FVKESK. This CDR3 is CASSHPLGRAGGYTF. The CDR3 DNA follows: TGTGCCAGCAGCCATCCATTAGGAAGGGCGGGTGGCTACACCTTC.

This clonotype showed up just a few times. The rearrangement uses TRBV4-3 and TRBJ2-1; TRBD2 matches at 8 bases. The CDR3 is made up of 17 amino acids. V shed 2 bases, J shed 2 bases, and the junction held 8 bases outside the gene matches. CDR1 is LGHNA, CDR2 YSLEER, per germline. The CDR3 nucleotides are TGCGCCAGCAGCCAAACGTCAGTAGCGGGACCCTACAATGAGCAGTTCTTC. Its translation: CASSQTSVAGPYNEQFF.

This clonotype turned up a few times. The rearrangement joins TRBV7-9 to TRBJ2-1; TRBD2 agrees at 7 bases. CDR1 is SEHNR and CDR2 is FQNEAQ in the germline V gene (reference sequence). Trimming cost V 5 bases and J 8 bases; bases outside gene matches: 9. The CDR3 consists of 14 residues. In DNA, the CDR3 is TGTGCCAGCAGCGCTCGCGGGGGAGGGGATGAGCAGTTCTTC. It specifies CASSARGGGDEQFF.

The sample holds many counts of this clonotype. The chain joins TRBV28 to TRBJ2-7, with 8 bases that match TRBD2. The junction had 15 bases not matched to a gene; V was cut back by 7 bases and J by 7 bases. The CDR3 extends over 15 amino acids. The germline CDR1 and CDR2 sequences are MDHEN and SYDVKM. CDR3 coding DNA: TGTGCCAGCAATTACGGGGGGACTAGTTGGGGTGAGCAGTACTTC. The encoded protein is CASNYGGTSWGEQYF.

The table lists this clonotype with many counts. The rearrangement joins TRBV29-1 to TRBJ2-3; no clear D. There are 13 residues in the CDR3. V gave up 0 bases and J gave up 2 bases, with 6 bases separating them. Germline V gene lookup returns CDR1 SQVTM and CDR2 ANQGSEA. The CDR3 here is CSVEDSDTDTQYF. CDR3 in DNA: TGCAGCGTTGAAGATTCCGACACAGATACGCAGTATTTT.

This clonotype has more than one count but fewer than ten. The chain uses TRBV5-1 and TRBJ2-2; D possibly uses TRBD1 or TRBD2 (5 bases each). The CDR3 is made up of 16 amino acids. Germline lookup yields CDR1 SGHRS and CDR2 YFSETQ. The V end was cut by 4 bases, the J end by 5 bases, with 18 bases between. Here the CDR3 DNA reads TGCGCCAGCAGCGCGTACCCCCGGGACCGAACCGGGGAGCTGTTTTTT. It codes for CASSAYPRDRTGELFF. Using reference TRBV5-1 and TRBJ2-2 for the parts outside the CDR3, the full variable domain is KAGVTQTPRYLIKTRGQQVTLSCSPISGHRSVSWYQQTPGQGLQFLFEYFSETQRNKGNFPGRFSGRQFSNSRSEMNVSTLELGDSALYLCASSAYPRDRTGELFFGEGSRLTVL.

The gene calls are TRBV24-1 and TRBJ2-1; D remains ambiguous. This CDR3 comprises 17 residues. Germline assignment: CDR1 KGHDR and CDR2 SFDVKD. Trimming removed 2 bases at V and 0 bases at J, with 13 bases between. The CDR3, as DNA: TGTGCCACCAGTGATTCTAAGAGCCGAAGCTCCTACAATGAGCAGTTCTTC. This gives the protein CATSDSKSRSSYNEQFF.

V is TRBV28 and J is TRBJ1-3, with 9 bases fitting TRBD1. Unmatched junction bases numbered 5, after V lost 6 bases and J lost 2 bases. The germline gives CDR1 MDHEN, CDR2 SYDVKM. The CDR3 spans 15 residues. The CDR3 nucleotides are TGTGCCAGCAGGTTACAGGGGGCCGCTGGAAACACCATATATTTT. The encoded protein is CASRLQGAAGNTIYF.

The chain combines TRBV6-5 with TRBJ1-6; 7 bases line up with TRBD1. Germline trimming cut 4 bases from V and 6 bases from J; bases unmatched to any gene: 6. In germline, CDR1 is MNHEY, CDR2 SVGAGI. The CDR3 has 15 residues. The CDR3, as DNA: TGTGCCAGCAGTTCCGGACAGGTGCTTAATTCACCCCTCCACTTT. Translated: CASSSGQVLNSPLHF.

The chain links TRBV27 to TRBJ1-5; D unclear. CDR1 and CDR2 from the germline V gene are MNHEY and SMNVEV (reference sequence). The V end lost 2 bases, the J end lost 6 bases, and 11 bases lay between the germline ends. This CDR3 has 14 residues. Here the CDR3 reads CASSLQGKGQPQHF. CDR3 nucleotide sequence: TGTGCCAGCAGTTTACAAGGAAAGGGTCAGCCCCAGCATTTT.

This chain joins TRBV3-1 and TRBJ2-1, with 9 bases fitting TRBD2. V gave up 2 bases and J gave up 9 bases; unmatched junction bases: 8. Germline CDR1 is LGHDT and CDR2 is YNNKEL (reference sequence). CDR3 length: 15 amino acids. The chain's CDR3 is CASSQSRRGGLEQFF. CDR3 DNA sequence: TGTGCCAGCAGCCAATCGAGGCGGGGGGGCCTTGAGCAGTTCTTC.

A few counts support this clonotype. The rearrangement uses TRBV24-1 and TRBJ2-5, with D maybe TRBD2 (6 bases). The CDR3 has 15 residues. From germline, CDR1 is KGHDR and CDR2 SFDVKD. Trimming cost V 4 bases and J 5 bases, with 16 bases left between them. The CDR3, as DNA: TGTGCCACCAGTGACCCCCTGGGGGGACTGGAGACCCAGTACTTC. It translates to CATSDPLGGLETQYF.

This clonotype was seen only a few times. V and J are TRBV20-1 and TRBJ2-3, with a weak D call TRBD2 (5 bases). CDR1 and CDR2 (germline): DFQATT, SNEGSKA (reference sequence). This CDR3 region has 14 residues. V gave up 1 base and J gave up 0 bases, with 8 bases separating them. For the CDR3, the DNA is TGCAGTGCTAGAGGTGGCGGGAGCACAGATACGCAGTATTTT. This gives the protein CSARGGGSTDTQYF.

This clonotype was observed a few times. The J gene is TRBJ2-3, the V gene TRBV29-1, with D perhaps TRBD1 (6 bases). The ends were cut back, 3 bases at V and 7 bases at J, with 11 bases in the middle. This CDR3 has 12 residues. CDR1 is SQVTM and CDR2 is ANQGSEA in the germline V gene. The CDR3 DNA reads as TGCAGCGTTGATGGCAGGGGTTATACGCAGTATTTT. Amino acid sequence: CSVDGRGYTQYF.

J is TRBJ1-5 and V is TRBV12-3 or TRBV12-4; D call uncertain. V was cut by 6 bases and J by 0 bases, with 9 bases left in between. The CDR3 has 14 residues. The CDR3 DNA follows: TGTGCCAGCAGATCCGACGTTAGCAATCAGCCCCAGCATTTT. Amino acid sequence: CASRSDVSNQPQHF.

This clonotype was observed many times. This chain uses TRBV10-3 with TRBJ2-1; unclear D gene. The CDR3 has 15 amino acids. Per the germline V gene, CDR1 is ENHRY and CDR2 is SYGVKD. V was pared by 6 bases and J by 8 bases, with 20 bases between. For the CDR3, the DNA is TGTGCCATCAGAGGCTCGAGCGTCTTCGGTGATGAGCAGTTCTTC. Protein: CAIRGSSVFGDEQFF.

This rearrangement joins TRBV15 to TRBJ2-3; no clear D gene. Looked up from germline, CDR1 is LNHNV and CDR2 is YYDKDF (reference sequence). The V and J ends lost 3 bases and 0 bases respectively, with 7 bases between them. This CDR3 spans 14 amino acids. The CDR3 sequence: CATSRTRSTDTQYF. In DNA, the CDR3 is TGTGCCACCAGCAGGACGAGGAGCACAGATACGCAGTATTTT.